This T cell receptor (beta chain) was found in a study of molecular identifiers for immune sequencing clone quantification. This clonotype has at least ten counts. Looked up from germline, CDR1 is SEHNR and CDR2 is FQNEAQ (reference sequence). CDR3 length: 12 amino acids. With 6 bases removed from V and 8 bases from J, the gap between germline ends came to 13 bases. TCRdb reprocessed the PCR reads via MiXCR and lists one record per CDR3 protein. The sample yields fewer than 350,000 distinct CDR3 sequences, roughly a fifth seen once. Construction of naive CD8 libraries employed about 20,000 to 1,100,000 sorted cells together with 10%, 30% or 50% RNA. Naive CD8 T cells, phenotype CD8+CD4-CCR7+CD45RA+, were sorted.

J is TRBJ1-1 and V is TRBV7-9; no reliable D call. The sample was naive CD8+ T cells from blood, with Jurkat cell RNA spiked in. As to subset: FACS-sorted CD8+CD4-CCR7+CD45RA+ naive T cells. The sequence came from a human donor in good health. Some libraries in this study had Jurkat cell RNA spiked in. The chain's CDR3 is CASSLGLGEAFF. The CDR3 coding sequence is TGTGCCAGCAGTCTCGGACTGGGAGAAGCTTTCTTT.